This T cell receptor beta chain was identified during a study of T cells after yellow fever vaccination (dated by TCRdb to the late 2010s). Concerning the study at large: Libraries from fractions with low cell numbers were prepared with the SMART-Seq v4 Ultra Low Input RNA kit. Bulk TCR alpha and beta repertoires were sequenced longitudinally to track T-cell clones before and after primary and booster YFV17D yellow fever vaccination. Two healthy male donors, one aged 18 to 29 and one aged 30 to 40 years, were included in the cohort. Blood was drawn at multiple timepoints before and after primary and secondary immunization, with bulk PBMC replicates and cell subsets isolated. General study outcomes and caveats: The secondary T-cell response was found to be weaker but faster than the primary response, with a peak reached on day 5 rather than on day 15. Most clones expanded after primary vaccination (approximately 95% of CD4 and over 80% of CD8) were re-detected after the booster, suggesting that broad memory maintenance occurred. A small share of clonotypes was detected in both CD4 and CD8 compartments, with the overlap likely arising from convergent recombination. Computational filtering was needed because FACS-sorted repertoires could contain abundant contaminating clonotypes from the bulk population. The study included only two donors, which limits how far the findings can be generalized.

From a lookup of the germline V gene, CDR1 and CDR2 are SGHTA and FQGNSA. Trimming accounts for 1 base at V and 1 base at J, while the number of junction bases matched to no gene is 3. The CDR3 goes from the cysteine to the phenylalanine over 16 residues. Just the 48-base CDR3 DNA is kept, in frame starting at base 1. TCR cDNA was made using 5'RACE template switching, a step that added a universal primer site and unique molecular identifiers. cDNA synthesis was primed from both the TCR alpha and TCR beta constant segments. Library amplification used two PCR steps, and the second PCR step added sample barcodes and sequencing adapters. Sequencing of the libraries was done on either Illumina HiSeq 2500 (2x100 bp) or NovaSeq (2x150 bp). The published analysis was carried out like this. MIGEC was used to demultiplex reads and collapse the reads into UMI consensus sequences, and MiXCR was used for V(D)J alignment. Vaccine-responding clonotypes were identified with edgeR using replicate PBMC samples, with FDR below 0.01 and a log2 fold change above 5 up to day 15 being required. Each bulk clonotype received a CD4 or CD8 identity based on whether the sequenced CD4 or CD8 repertoire contained that clonotype at higher abundance. TCRdb passed the public sequencing reads through fastp at Q25 and MiXCR, retaining productive beta sequences. Each CDR3 protein gets just one entry, which takes the most common genes and DNA from the rows behind it. These V and J calls are TCRdb output, not the study's own analysis. The sample has around 590,000 distinct CDR3 sequences on record, 9% to 15% of them singletons. The ten largest clones represent 15% of the sample.

As concerns this clonotype: Its antigen remains unidentified. The sample holds no much larger clone one base away, and base qualities are not on file.

Read against the paper, the sample's treatment or condition label means: live attenuated yellow fever vaccine strain. At each blood-draw timepoint, two biological replicates of bulk PBMCs were obtained. PBMCs were isolated from peripheral blood using a standard Ficoll-Paque protocol. RNA was extracted with TriZol from bulk PBMCs, CD4 and CD8 fractions, and dextramer-positive and dextramer-negative fractions. Material: PBMCs, obtained on the day of the yellow fever booster vaccination. The chain is encoded by TRBV7-2 joined to TRBJ2-7; 11 central bases correspond to TRBD2. The TCR was taken from a man aged 25 to 40 who received the YFV17D yellow fever vaccine. The DNA sequence follows: TGTGCCAGCAGCTTAGAGGGGACTAGCGGATCCTACGAGCAGTACTTC. The translation is CASSLEGTSGSYEQYF. The CDR3, completed at both ends by the reference TRBV7-2 and TRBJ2-7 genes, gives the full variable domain GAGVSQSPSNKVTEKGKDVELRCDPISGHTALYWYRQSLGQGLEFLIYFQGNSAPDKSGLPSDRFSAERTGGSVSTLTIQRTQQEDSAVYLCASSLEGTSGSYEQYFGPGTRLTVT.